The clone carrying this TCR beta chain was seen ten or more times. This sample was included in a study of T-cell memory formation after mild COVID-19. Study background: Across donors, TCR clusters were largely donor specific.

TCRdb re-analysed the 5' RACE reads in MiXCR, keeping a single row per CDR3 protein. The repertoire includes 300,000 to 400,000 distinct CDR3 sequences, roughly 15% of them detected once, and approximately 21% sits in the top ten. This CDR3 is 17 amino acids long. Trimming cost V 10 bases and J 3 bases; bases outside gene matches: 17. CDR1 and CDR2 (germline): SEHNR, FQNEAQ (reference sequence). The sequencing sample was made of PBMCs or a T cell subset sorted from them (not recorded which). The sequence came from a man aged 18 to 29 who had mild COVID-19 (a few samples of this study predate the infection). Cell type and time point are not known. The chain recombines TRBV7-9 with TRBJ2-1, with 8 nucleotides matching TRBD2. The chain's CDR3 is CATRGPGGPSDYNEQFF. The DNA for the CDR3 is TGTGCCACCAGGGGTCCGGGGGGGCCGTCTGACTACAATGAGCAGTTCTTC.